This T cell receptor beta chain originates from a study of identical twins. The CDR3 consists of 13 residues. In germline, CDR1 is SEHNR, CDR2 FQNEAQ (reference sequence). V lost 1 base, J lost 2 bases, and 3 bases lay in between. Template switching added a universal primer site, and cDNA bore unique molecular identifiers. TCRdb independently ran MiXCR on the 5' RACE reads; one entry per CDR3 protein. The sample shows just under 550,000 distinct CDR3 sequences, roughly 15% of them seen only once. This sample was shared with a second study, whose subject was yellow fever vaccine responses in identical twins.

This TCR was recovered from a woman younger than 35 in good health. Specimen: CD4+ T cells sorted from blood. The V and J genes are TRBV7-9 and TRBJ1-3; D remains unclear. The CDR3 spells CASSLEAGNTIYF. The DNA of the CDR3 is TGTGCCAGCAGCTTAGAGGCTGGAAACACCATATATTTT.